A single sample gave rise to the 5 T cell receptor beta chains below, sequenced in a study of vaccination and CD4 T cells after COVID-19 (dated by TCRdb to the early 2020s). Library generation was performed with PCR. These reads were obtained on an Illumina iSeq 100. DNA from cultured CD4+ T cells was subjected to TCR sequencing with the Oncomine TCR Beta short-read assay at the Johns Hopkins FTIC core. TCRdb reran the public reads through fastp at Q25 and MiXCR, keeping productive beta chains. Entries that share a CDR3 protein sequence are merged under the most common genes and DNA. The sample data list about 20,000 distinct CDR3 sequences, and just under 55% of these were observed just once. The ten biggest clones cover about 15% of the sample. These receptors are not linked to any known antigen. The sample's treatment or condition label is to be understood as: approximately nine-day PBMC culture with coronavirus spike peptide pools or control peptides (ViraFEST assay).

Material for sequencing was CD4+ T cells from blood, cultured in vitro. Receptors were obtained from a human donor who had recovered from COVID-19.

The CDR3 loop is CASSEARASGYGYTF. The CDR3 coding sequence is TGTGCCAGCAGTGAAGCGCGGGCTTCGGGCTATGGCTACACCTTC. The chain recombines TRBV6-1 with TRBJ1-2; D remains ambiguous. CDR1 MNHNS and CDR2 SASEGT come from the germline V gene. V gave up 0 bases and J gave up 4 bases, with 12 bases separating them. This CDR3 is built from 15 residues.

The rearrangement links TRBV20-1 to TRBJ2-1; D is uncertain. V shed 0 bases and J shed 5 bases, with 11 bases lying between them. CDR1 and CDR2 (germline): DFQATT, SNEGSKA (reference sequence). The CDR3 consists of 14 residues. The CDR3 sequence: CSARDWHLNNEQFF. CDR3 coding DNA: TGCAGTGCTAGAGATTGGCATTTGAACAATGAGCAGTTCTTC.

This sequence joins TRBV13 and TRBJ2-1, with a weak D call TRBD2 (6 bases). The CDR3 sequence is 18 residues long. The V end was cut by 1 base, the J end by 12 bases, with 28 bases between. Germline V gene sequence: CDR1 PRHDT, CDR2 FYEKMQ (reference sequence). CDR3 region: CASSLVTSGVAAAPVQFF. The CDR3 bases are TGTGCCAGCAGCTTAGTCACATCGGGGGTCGCGGCGGCCCCGGTGCAGTTCTTC. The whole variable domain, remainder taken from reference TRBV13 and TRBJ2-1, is AAGVIQSPRHLIKEKRETATLKCYPIPRHDTVYWYQQGPGQDPQFLISFYEKMQSDKGSIPDRFSAQQFSDYHSELNMSSLELGDSALYFCASSLVTSGVAAAPVQFFGPGTRLTVL.

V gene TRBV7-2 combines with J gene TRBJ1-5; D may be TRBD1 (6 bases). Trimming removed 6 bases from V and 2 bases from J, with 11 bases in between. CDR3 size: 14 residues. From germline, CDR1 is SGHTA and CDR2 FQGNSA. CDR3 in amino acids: CASRRDIGNQPQHF. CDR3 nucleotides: TGTGCCAGCAGGAGGGACATTGGCAATCAGCCCCAGCATTTT.

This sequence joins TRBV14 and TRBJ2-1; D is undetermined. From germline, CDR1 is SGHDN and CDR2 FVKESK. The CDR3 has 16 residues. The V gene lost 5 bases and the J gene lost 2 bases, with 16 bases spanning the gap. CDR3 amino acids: CASSDPAARPYNEQFF. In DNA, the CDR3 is TGTGCCAGCAGCGATCCAGCAGCGCGGCCCTACAATGAGCAGTTCTTC.